This TCR beta chain was found in a study of T cell repertoires in aging, cancer and after chemotherapy (dated by TCRdb to between 2019 and 2020). Study-wide context: Donors were distributed across six age groups ranging from 30 or younger to 70 or older, with at least three individuals included per group. Paired pre- and post-chemotherapy samples in the solid tumor group came from brain tumor (glioblastoma) patients receiving temozolomide-based therapy. The complete dataset included around 8.8 million TCR reads. Peripheral blood TCR beta repertoires from healthy donors and cancer patients were profiled to examine immunoaging and T cell reconstitution after chemotherapy. The cohort comprised 200 to 250 cancer patients, more than 90 with hematological and fewer than 140 with solid cancers, plus 95 healthy donors as a reference group.

About this clonotype itself: The clone's antigen remains unknown. No qualities accompany the bases; no much larger clone lies one base away.

The study at large found these results: Declining TCR diversity with age in healthy donors was mainly explained by loss of richness; in cancer patients, loss of evenness also contributed. According to the authors, the repertoire data do not permit conclusions about immunological memory after chemotherapy. In both cancer cohorts, median generation probability rose over the chemotherapy interval, which suggests that the repertoire was reconstituted through rebound thymic output. Significantly lower blood TCR diversity and higher clonality were observed in untreated patients with hematological or solid cancers than in age-matched healthy donors.

TCR beta rearrangements were amplified from genomic DNA isolated from peripheral blood, not from sorted cells or RNA. Multiplex touch-down PCR with a mixed TRB-A/B primer pool was used to amplify rearranged TRB sequences covering the V, D and J segments. Two consecutive PCR reactions with Phusion HS II polymerase added Illumina adapters and sample indices to the amplicons. Amplicons were gel-purified with the NucleoSpin Gel and PCR Clean-up kit, then checked with Qubit and an Agilent 2100 Bioanalyzer. Libraries were sequenced on an Illumina MiSeq using 600-cycle, single-indexed, paired-end runs. The published analysis was carried out like this. TRB sequences were processed with MiXCR versions 2.12 and 3.0.5. Each unique CDR3 nucleotide sequence was treated as one clone, and only productive sequences with two or more reads were kept. Repertoire metrics included Shannon diversity, evenness, clonality (one minus evenness), and alpha-parameterized diversity profiles from alpha 0 to 5. The IGoR algorithm was used to compute generation probabilities of clones in paired pre- and post-chemotherapy samples. TCRdb handled the public reads itself, with Q25 trimming in fastp and clone calling in MiXCR, and kept productive beta chains. Identical CDR3 protein sequences are pooled into one entry, listed with their most common genes and DNA. The V and J calls and clone size come from TCRdb's table, not from the authors' own analysis. A total of 2,000 to 2,500 distinct CDR3 sequences appear in this sample, roughly 25% of them only once. The top ten constitute about a third of the sample.

From the cysteine up to the phenylalanine, the CDR3 has a length of 16 residues. The only DNA kept is the CDR3, 48 bases in frame from the first base. At the junction V is shortened by 7 bases and J by 0 bases; bases outside the gene matches: 8. According to the germline V gene, CDR1 reads WSHSY and CDR2 reads SAAADI. Specimen: blood. The receptor chain draws on TRBV10-2 and TRBJ2-3; 9 junctional bases match TRBD2. The receptor was derived from a human donor with a solid tumor. The CDR3 region: CASTPTSGPSTDTQYF. The DNA reads as follows: TGCGCCAGCACCCCAACTAGCGGGCCAAGCACAGATACGCAGTATTTT.